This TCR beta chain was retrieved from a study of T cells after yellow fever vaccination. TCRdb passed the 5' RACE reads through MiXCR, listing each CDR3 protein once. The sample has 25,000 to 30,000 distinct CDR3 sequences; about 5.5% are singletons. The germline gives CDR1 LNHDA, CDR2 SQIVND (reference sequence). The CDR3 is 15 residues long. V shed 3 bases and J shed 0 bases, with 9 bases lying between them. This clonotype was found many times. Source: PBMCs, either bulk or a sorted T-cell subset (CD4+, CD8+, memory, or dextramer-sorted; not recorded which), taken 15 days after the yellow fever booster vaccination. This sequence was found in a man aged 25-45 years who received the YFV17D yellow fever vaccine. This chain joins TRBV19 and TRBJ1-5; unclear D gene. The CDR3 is CASSILGDSNQPQHF. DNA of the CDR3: TGTGCCAGTAGTATCCTCGGGGATAGCAATCAGCCCCAGCATTTT.